The 25 T cell receptor beta chains listed next were all sequenced from one sample in a study of blood T cell repertoires in COVID-19. Clones were read by immunoSEQ multiplex PCR, and TCRdb kept only the in-frame ones, dropping some. The sample contains about 94,000 clones, more than 70% of which appear only once. The sample consisted of peripheral blood. All receptors derive from a human donor with acute or convalescent COVID-19. The donor label of this sample is uncertain.

The chain combines TRBV7-2 with TRBJ2-2, with a tentative D call TRBD1 (6 bases). The CDR3 length is 14 residues. CDR1 is SGHTA and CDR2 is FQGNSA in the germline V gene. V was clipped by 7 bases and J by 0 bases, with 9 bases between them. CDR3 sequence reads: CASTAGANTGELFF. The CDR3 region has the DNA TGTGCCAGCACGGCAGGGGCGAACACCGGGGAGCTGTTTTTT.

The chain has TRBV2 and TRBJ2-7; D is possibly TRBD1 (6 bases). The germline V and J ends were trimmed by 5 bases and 5 bases, with 10 bases remaining between them. The CDR3 has 12 amino acids. The germline V gene encodes CDR1 SNHLY and CDR2 FYNNEI. CDR3 bases: TGTGCCAGCAGTCTAACAGGGAACGAGCAGTACTTC. It codes for CASSLTGNEQYF.

The CDR3 DNA is TGTGCCAGCAGCGTTGAGACAGAGAACACTGAAGCTTTCTTT. Amino acids: CASSVETENTEAFF. V is TRBV9 and J is TRBJ1-1; D is possibly TRBD1 (5 bases). Germline V gene lookup returns CDR1 SGDLS and CDR2 YYNGEE. The CDR3 has 14 amino acids. V lost 2 bases and J 1 base, leaving 9 bases between the germline ends.

The J gene is TRBJ1-1, the V gene TRBV7-7; 7 bases match TRBD1. The germline gives CDR1 SSHAT, CDR2 FNYEAQ (reference sequence). After removal of 5 bases from V and 4 bases from J, the junction contained 4 bases not matched to a gene. The CDR3 totals 13 residues. Here the CDR3 DNA reads TGTGCCAGCAGCAAGACAGGGAGCACTGAAGCTTTCTTT. Translated, it gives CASSKTGSTEAFF.

The V and J genes are TRBV19 and TRBJ1-2; tentatively, D is TRBD1 (5 bases). The CDR3 is 15 amino acids. Germline V gene data show CDR1 as LNHDA and CDR2 as SQIVND (reference sequence). Trimming removed 3 bases at V and 5 bases at J, with 16 bases between. The CDR3 DNA is TGTGCCAGTAGTATCGAGGGGAGGGGTGTTTATGGCTACACCTTC. This encodes CASSIEGRGVYGYTF.

The J gene is TRBJ2-7, the V gene TRBV28; 7 bases agree with TRBD1. V gave up 10 bases and J gave up 4 bases; unmatched junction bases: 10. The V gene's germline CDR1 is MDHEN and CDR2 SYDVKM. CDR3 length: 13 amino acids. The CDR3 nucleotides are TGTGCCACCCTTTGGACAGGAACTTACGAGCAGTACTTC. Protein product: CATLWTGTYEQYF.

The chain employs TRBV5-4 and TRBJ2-5; tentative D call: TRBD1 (6 bases). V shed 4 bases and J shed 7 bases, with 23 bases lying between them. The CDR3 totals 16 residues. Germline V gene sequence: CDR1 SGHNT, CDR2 YYREEE (reference sequence). The CDR3 reads CASSPVLSGARRTQYF. As DNA, the CDR3 is TGTGCCAGCAGCCCAGTGTTATCAGGGGCCCGAAGGACCCAGTACTTC.

The chain carries TRBV6-1 and TRBJ1-6; TRBD1 is a possible D gene (5 bases). This CDR3 comprises 15 residues. Deletions cut 3 bases from V and 4 bases from J, with 10 bases between. CDR1 and CDR2 (germline): MNHNS, SASEGT. CDR3 residues: CASSDRQTYNSPLHF. As DNA, the CDR3 is TGTGCCAGCAGTGACAGACAGACTTATAATTCACCCCTCCACTTT.

The V call is TRBV24-1, the J call TRBJ2-3, with 9 bases aligning to TRBD2. The germline gives CDR1 KGHDR, CDR2 SFDVKD. This CDR3 is 16 amino acids long. V dropped 2 bases and J dropped 2; count of bases not matched to a gene: 4. CDR3 sequence (DNA): TGTGCCACCAGTGATTCGCGGGGGGGGGCCACAGATACGCAGTATTTT. It is translated as CATSDSRGGATDTQYF.

The chain has TRBV27 and TRBJ2-5, with 10 bases identical to TRBD2. The CDR3 consists of 15 residues. The V gene's germline CDR1 is MNHEY and CDR2 SMNVEV (reference sequence). J lost 2 bases, V lost 5 bases, and 5 bases had no gene match. The DNA of the CDR3 is TGTGCCAGCAGTCCGTGGACTAGCGGACAAGAGACCCAGTACTTC. Its translation: CASSPWTSGQETQYF.

The rearrangement links TRBV5-6 to TRBJ1-6; 7 nucleotides align to TRBD1. Losses at the gene ends were 4 bases for V and 9 bases for J; bases not matched to a gene: 4. Germline V lookup: CDR1 SGHDT, CDR2 YYEEEE. The length of the CDR3 is 13 residues. The CDR3: CASSRRGTSPLHF. The DNA for the CDR3 is TGTGCCAGCAGCCGCAGGGGGACTTCACCCCTCCACTTT.

The chain has TRBV7-9 and TRBJ2-5, with 7 positions matching TRBD2. V gave up 3 bases and J gave up 5 bases; unmatched junction bases: 6. In germline, CDR1 is SEHNR, CDR2 FQNEAQ (reference sequence). This CDR3 contains 14 residues. In DNA form, the CDR3 reads TGTGCCAGCAGCTTCGCCCAGGGAGGGGAGACCCAGTACTTC. It encodes CASSFAQGGETQYF.

This sequence joins TRBV11-3 and TRBJ1-1, with D unresolved. Germline V gene data show CDR1 as SGHNT and CDR2 as YENEEA. V gave up 4 bases and J gave up 3 bases, with 9 bases separating them. The CDR3 loop spans 13 amino acids. For the CDR3, the DNA is TGTGCCAGCAGCTCGCAGACATACACTGAAGCTTTCTTT. It is translated as CASSSQTYTEAFF. Using reference TRBV11-3 and TRBJ1-1 for the parts outside the CDR3, the full variable domain is EAGVVQSPRYKIIEKKQPVAFWCNPISGHNTLYWYLQNLGQGPELLIRYENEEAVDDSQLPKDRFSAERLKGVDSTLKIQPAELGDSAVYLCASSSQTYTEAFFGQGTRLTVV.

This clone has a single count. The chain uses TRBV7-7 and TRBJ2-5; possible D gene TRBD2, 5 bases. The V end was cut by 6 bases, the J end by 3 bases, with 14 bases between. From germline, CDR1 is SSHAT and CDR2 FNYEAQ (reference sequence). The CDR3 is 14 residues long. CDR3 in amino acids: CASSFTGLKETQYF. CDR3 bases: TGTGCCAGCAGTTTTACGGGATTGAAAGAGACCCAGTACTTC.

This clone appeared a single time. The chain carries TRBV28 and TRBJ2-6; D ambiguous. This CDR3 is 15 amino acids long. CDR1 MDHEN and CDR2 SYDVKM come from the germline V gene. V was pared by 5 bases and J by 0 bases, with 8 bases between. The DNA for the CDR3 is TGTGCCAGCAGTCCCCTCAGCTCTGGGGCCAACGTCCTGACTTTC. It is translated as CASSPLSSGANVLTF.

The V gene is TRBV5-4, the J gene TRBJ2-3; 13 bases are a match to TRBD2. Losses at the gene ends were 0 bases for V and 2 bases for J; bases not matched to a gene: 9. The germline gives CDR1 SGHNT, CDR2 YYREEE (reference sequence). The CDR3 is 19 amino acids. CDR3 residues: CASSLELAGGPLNTDTQYF. The CDR3 bases are TGTGCCAGCAGCTTGGAACTAGCGGGGGGGCCGTTAAACACAGATACGCAGTATTTT.

The V gene is TRBV28, the J gene TRBJ1-6, with 8 bases matching TRBD1. The CDR3 totals 15 residues. J gave up 3 bases and V 6 bases, and 4 bases lay outside the gene matches. CDR1 and CDR2 (germline): MDHEN, SYDVKM. CDR3 DNA sequence: TGTGCCAGCAGAACTGGACAGGGCTATAATTCACCCCTCCACTTT. Translated: CASRTGQGYNSPLHF.

This clone occurred once. The CDR3 sequence: CASSRPGGGIGANVLTF. Written as DNA, the CDR3 is TGTGCCAGCAGCCGGCCGGGCGGGGGGATTGGGGCCAACGTCCTGACTTTC. The V and J genes are TRBV5-6 and TRBJ2-6, with 8 bases aligning to TRBD2. This CDR3 is built from 17 residues. V dropped 4 bases and J dropped 3; count of bases not matched to a gene: 9. From germline, CDR1 is SGHDT and CDR2 YYEEEE.

This chain joins TRBV4-1 and TRBJ2-3; possibly TRBD2 for D (6 bases). Germline V lookup: CDR1 MGHRA, CDR2 YSYEKL. This CDR3 has 16 residues. Trimming shortened V by 4 bases and J by 3 bases, and 17 bases separated the two germline ends. For the CDR3, the DNA is TGCGCCAGCAGCCCTCCCGCCCGGGGGAGGACAGATACGCAGTATTTT. Amino acid sequence: CASSPPARGRTDTQYF.

The chain links TRBV28 to TRBJ1-5, with D possibly TRBD1 on 5 matching bases. The CDR3 has 13 residues. V lost 8 bases, J lost 5 bases, and 13 bases lay in between. Germline V lookup: CDR1 MDHEN, CDR2 SYDVKM. The CDR3 region has the DNA TGTGCCAGCTTACCCAGGGTGGATCAGCCCCAGCATTTT. Translation gives CASLPRVDQPQHF.

The V call is TRBV3-1 (or the pseudogene TRBV3-2), the J call TRBJ2-3; 9 positions match TRBD2. Germline V lookup: CDR1 LGHDT, CDR2 YNNKEL (reference sequence). J gave up 6 bases and V 4 bases, and 8 bases lay outside the gene matches. This CDR3 is built from 15 residues. The CDR3 DNA reads as TGTGCCAGCAGCCCCTTGCGGGGGGGCGTGGATACGCAGTATTTT. Translating it yields CASSPLRGGVDTQYF.

The chain recombines TRBV15 with TRBJ2-7, with 10 positions matching TRBD1. In germline, CDR1 is LNHNV, CDR2 YYDKDF (reference sequence). CDR3 length: 14 amino acids. With V trimmed by 2 bases and J by 6 bases, 4 bases remained unmatched. Here the CDR3 reads CATSRRTGGVEQYF. The CDR3 region has the DNA TGTGCCACCAGCAGAAGGACAGGGGGGGTCGAGCAGTACTTC.

This clone was seen just once. The V and J genes are TRBV10-3 and TRBJ2-5, with 10 bases aligning to TRBD1. CDR3 size: 15 residues. Germline V lookup: CDR1 ENHRY, CDR2 SYGVKD. Trimming took 5 bases from V and 2 from J; bases not matched to a gene: 5. The CDR3 DNA is TGTGCCATCAGTCCCGGGACAGGGGTACAAGAGACCCAGTACTTC. The encoded protein is CAISPGTGVQETQYF.

The chain carries TRBV30 and TRBJ1-5, with D possibly matching TRBD1 (6 bases). Germline V lookup: CDR1 GTSNPN, CDR2 SVGIG (reference sequence). The CDR3 has 14 residues. The V gene lost 2 bases and the J gene lost 8 bases, with 16 bases spanning the gap. The CDR3 DNA reads TGTGCCTGGAGTACGGCGGGGGGGGCCAAGCCCCAGCATTTT. It translates to CAWSTAGGAKPQHF.

This sequence joins TRBV7-7 and TRBJ2-1; 8 nucleotides line up with TRBD2. Germline V lookup: CDR1 SSHAT, CDR2 FNYEAQ (reference sequence). The CDR3 runs 15 residues. After removal of 11 bases from V and 4 bases from J, the junction contained 13 bases not matched to a gene. The CDR3, as DNA: TGTGCCCTTTCTAGTCCGGGGGGGCCGTACAATGAGCAGTTCTTC. As protein: CALSSPGGPYNEQFF.